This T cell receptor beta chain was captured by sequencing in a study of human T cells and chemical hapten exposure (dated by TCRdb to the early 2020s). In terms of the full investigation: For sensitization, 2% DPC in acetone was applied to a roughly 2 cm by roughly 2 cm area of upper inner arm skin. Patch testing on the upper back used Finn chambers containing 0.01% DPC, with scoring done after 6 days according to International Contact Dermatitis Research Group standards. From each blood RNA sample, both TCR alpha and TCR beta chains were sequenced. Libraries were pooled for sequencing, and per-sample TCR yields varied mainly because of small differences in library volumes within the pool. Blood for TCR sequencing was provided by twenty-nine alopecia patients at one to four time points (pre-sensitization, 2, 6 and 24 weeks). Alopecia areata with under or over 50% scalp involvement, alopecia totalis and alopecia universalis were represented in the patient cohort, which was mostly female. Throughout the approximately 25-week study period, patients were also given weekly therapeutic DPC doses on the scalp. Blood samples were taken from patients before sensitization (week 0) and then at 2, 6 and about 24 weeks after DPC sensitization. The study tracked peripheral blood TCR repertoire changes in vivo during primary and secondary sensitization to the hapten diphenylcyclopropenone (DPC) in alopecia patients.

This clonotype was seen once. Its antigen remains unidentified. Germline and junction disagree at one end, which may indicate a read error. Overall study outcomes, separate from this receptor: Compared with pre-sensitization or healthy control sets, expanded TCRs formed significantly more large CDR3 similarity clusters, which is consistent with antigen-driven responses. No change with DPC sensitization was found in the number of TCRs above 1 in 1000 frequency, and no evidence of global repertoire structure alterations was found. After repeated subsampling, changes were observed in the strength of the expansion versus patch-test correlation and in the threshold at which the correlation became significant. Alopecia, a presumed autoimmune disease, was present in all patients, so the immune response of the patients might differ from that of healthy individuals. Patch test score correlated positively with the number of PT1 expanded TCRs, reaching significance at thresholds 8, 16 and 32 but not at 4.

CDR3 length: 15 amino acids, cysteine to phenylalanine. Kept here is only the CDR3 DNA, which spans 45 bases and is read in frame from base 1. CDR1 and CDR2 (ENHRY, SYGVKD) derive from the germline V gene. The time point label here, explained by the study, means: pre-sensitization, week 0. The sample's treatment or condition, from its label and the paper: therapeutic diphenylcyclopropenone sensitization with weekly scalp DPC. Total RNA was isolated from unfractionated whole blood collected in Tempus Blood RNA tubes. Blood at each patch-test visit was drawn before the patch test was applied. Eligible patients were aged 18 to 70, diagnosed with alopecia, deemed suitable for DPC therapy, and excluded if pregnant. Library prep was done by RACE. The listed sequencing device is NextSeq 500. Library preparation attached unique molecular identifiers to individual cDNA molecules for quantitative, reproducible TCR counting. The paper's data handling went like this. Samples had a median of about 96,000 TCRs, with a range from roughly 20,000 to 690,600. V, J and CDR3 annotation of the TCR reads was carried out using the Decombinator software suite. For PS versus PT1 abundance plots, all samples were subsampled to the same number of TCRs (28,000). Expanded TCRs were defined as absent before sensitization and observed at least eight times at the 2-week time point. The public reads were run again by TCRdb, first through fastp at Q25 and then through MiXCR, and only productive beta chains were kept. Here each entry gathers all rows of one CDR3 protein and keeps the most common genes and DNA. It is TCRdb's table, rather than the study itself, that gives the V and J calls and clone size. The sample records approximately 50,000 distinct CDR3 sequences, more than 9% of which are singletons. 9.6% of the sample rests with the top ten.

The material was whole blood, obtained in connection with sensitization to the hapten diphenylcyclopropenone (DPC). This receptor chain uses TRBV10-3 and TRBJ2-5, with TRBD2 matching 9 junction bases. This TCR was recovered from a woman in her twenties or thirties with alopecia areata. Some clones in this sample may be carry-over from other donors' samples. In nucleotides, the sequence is TGTGCCATCAGCTCGCCCGGGACTAGCCAAGAGACCCAGAACTTC. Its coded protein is CAISSPGTSQETQNF.